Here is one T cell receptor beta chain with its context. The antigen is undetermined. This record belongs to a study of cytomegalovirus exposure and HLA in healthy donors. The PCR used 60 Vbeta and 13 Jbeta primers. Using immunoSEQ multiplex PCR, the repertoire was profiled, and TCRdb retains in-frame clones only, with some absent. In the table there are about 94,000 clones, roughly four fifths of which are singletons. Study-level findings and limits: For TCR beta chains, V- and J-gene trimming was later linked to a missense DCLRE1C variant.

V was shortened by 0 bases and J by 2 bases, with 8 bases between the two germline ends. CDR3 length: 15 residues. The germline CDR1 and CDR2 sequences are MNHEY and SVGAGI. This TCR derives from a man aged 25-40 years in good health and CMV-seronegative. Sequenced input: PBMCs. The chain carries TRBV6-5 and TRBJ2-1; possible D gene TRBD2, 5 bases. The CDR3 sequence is CASSYSPGTYNEQFF. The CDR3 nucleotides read TGTGCCAGCAGTTACTCGCCGGGGACCTACAATGAGCAGTTCTTC.